The T cell receptor beta chain under discussion was sequenced for a study of spatial heterogeneity in lung cancer. TCRdb reprocessed the 5' RACE reads with MiXCR, giving one entry per CDR3 protein. The sample consists of 8,000 to 10,000 distinct CDR3 sequences, 23% of them appearing once. This CDR3 has 16 residues. Germline CDR1 reads ENHRY; CDR2 reads SYGVKD. Germline trimming cut 4 bases from V and 9 bases from J; bases unmatched to any gene: 7. Time point given: blood at routine non-recurrence follow-up after resection. Specimen: PBMCs, collected at follow-up. The chain recombines TRBV10-3 with TRBJ2-1; 15 bases align to TRBD2. The source is a female donor with early-stage non-small cell lung cancer. The CDR3 loop is CAISGVPGLAGGEQFF. CDR3 coding DNA: TGTGCCATCAGTGGTGTCCCGGGACTAGCGGGAGGTGAGCAGTTCTTC.